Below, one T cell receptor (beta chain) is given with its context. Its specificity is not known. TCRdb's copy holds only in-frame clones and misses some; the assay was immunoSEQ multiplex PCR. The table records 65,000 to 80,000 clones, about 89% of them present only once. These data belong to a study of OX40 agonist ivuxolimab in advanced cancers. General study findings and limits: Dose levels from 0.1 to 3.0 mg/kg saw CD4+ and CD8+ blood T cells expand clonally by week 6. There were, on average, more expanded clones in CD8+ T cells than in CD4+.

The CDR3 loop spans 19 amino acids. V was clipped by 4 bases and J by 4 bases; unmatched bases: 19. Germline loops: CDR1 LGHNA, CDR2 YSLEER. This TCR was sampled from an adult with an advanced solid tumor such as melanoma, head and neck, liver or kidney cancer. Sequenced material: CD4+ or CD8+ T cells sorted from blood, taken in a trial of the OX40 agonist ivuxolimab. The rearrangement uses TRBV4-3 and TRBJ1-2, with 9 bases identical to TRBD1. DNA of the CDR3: TGCGCCAGCAGCCCCGTTGGGGGACAGGGTACCAGATTGGGCTATGGCTACACCTTC. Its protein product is CASSPVGGQGTRLGYGYTF.